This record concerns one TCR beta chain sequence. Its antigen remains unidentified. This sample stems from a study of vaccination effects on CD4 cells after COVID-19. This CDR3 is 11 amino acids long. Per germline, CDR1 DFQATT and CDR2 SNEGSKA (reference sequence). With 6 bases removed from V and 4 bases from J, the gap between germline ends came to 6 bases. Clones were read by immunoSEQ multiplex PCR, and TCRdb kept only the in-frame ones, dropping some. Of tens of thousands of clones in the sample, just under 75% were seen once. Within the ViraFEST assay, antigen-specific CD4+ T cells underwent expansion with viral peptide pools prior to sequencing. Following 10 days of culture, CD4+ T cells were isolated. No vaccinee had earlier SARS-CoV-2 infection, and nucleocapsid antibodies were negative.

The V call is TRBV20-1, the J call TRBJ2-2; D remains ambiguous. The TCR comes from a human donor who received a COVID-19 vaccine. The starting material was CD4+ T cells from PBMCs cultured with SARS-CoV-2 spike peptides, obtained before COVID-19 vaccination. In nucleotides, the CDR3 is TGCAGTGCCCCGGCCACCGGGGAGCTGTTTTTT. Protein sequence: CSAPATGELFF.